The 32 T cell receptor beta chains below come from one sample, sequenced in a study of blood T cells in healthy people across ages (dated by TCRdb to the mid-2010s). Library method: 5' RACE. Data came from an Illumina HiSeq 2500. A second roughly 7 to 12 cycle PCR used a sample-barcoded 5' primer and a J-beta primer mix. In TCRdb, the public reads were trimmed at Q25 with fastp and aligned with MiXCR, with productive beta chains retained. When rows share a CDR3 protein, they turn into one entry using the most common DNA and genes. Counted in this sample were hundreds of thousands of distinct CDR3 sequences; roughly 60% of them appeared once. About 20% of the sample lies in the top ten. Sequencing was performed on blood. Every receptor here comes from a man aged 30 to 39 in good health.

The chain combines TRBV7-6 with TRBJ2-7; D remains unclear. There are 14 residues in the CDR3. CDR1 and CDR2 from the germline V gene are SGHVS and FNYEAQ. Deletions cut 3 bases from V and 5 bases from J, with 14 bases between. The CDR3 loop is CASSFSGSGNEQYF. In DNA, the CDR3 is TGTGCCAGCAGCTTCTCCGGTAGTGGGAACGAGCAGTACTTC.

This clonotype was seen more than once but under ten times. This chain's CDR3 is CAWGDPSNYGYTF. In DNA, the CDR3 is TGTGCCTGGGGGGATCCATCTAACTATGGCTACACCTTC. V usage is TRBV10-3 and J usage is TRBJ1-2, with a possible D match to TRBD1 (5 bases). V was clipped by 11 bases and J by 0 bases, with 13 bases between them. CDR3 length: 13 residues. Looked up from germline, CDR1 is ENHRY and CDR2 is SYGVKD.

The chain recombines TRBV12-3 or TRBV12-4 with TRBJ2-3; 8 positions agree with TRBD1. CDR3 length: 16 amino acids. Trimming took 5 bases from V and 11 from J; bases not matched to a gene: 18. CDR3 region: CASSLPRTGYGSEQYF. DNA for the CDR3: TGTGCCAGCAGTCTACCCCGGACAGGGTACGGTAGTGAGCAGTATTTT.

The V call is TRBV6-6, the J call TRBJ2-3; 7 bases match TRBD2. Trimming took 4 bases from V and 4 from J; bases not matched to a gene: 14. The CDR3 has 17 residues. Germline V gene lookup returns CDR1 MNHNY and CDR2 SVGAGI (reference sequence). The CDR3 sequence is CASSFTRPGAGADTQYF. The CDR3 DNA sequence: TGTGCCAGCAGTTTCACTCGACCCGGGGCGGGAGCAGATACGCAGTATTTT.

The CDR3 DNA sequence: TGTGCCAGCAGCCCCGGGGAGGGGGTCCCCGAGCAGTACTTC. Translating gives CASSPGEGVPEQYF. The chain is built from TRBV7-6 and TRBJ2-7, with D possibly being TRBD2 (7 bases). Germline assignment: CDR1 SGHVS and CDR2 FNYEAQ. The CDR3 length is 14 residues. Trimming removed 5 bases from V and 6 bases from J, with 17 bases in between.

The CDR3 reads CASSLSFSTDTQYF. Here the CDR3 DNA reads TGTGCCAGCAGCTTATCGTTTAGCACAGATACGCAGTATTTT. The chain is built from TRBV7-6 and TRBJ2-3, with D unclear. Germline V gene sequence: CDR1 SGHVS, CDR2 FNYEAQ. The CDR3 has 14 amino acids. The germline V and J ends were trimmed by 2 bases and 0 bases, with 6 bases remaining between them.

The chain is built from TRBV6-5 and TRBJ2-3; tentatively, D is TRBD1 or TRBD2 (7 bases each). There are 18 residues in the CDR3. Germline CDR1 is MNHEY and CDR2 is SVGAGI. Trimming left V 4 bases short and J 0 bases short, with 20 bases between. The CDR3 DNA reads TGTGCCAGCAGTTGGAGGGGGCTAGCGGAGACCAGCACAGATACGCAGTATTTT. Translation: CASSWRGLAETSTDTQYF.

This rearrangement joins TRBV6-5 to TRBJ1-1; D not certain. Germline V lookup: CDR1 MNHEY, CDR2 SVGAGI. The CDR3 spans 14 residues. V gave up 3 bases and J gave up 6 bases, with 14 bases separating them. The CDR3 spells CASSYSRLDAEAFF. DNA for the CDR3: TGTGCCAGCAGTTATTCCCGGTTGGACGCTGAAGCTTTCTTT.

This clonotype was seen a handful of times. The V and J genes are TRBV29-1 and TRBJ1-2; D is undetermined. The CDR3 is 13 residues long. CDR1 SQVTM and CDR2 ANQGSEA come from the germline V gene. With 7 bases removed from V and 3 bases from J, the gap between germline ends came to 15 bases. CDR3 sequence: CSADGGQHYGYTF. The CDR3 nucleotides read TGCAGCGCCGACGGCGGTCAGCACTATGGCTACACCTTC.

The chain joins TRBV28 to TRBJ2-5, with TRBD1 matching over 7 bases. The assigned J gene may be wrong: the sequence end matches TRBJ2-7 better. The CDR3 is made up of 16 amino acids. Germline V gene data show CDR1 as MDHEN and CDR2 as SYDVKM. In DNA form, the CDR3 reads TGTGCCAGCAGTTTAGGGTCCGGGACAGTACCCTACGAGCAGTACTTC. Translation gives CASSLGSGTVPYEQYF.

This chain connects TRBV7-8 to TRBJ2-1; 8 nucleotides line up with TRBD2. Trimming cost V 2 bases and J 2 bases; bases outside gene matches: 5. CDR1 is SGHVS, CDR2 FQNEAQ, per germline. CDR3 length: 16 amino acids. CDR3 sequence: CASSLNRGGTYNEQFF. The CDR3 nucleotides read TGTGCCAGCAGCTTAAATCGGGGGGGCACCTACAATGAGCAGTTCTTC.

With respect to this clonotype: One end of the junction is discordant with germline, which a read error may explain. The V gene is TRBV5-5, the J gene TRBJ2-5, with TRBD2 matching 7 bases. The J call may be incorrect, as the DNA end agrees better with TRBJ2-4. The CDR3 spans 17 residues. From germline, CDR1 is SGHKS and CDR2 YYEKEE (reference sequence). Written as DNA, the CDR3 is TGTGTCAGCAGCGGCCCTACCCAGCGGGATAGTCGAGACATTCAGTACTTC. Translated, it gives CVSSGPTQRDSRDIQYF.

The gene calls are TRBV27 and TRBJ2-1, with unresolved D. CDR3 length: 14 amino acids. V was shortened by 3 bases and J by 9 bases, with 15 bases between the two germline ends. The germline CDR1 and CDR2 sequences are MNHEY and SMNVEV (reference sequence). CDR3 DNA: TGTGCCAGCAGTTTCTTGTTCCAAATGGGTGAGCAGTTCTTC. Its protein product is CASSFLFQMGEQFF.

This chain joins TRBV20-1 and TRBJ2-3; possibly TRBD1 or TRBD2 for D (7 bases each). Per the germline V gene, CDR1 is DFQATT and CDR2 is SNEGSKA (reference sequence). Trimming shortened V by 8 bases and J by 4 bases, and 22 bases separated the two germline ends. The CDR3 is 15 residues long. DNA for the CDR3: TGCAGTATCCTCCTTATCGGGGGGACAGCAGATACGCAGTATTTT. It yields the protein CSILLIGGTADTQYF.

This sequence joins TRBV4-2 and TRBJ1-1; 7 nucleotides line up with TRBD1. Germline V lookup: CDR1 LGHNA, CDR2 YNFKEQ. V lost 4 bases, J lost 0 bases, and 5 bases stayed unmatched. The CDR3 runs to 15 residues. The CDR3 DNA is TGTGCCAGCAGCCCTCCGGGACAGATGAACACTGAAGCTTTCTTT. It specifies CASSPPGQMNTEAFF.

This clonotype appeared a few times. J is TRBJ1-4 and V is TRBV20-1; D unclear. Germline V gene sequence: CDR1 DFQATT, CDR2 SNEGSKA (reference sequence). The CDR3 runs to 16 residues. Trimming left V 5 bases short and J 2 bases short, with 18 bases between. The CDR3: CSAGPMGRATNEKLFF. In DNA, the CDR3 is TGCAGTGCTGGCCCAATGGGGAGAGCTACTAATGAAAAACTGTTTTTT.

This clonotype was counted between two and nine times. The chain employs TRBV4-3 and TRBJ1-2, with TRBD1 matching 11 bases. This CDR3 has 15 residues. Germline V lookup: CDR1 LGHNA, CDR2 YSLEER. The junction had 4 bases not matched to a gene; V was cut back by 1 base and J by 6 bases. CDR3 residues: CASSQVGGQGDGYTF. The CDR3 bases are TGCGCCAGCAGCCAAGTTGGGGGACAGGGGGATGGCTACACCTTC.

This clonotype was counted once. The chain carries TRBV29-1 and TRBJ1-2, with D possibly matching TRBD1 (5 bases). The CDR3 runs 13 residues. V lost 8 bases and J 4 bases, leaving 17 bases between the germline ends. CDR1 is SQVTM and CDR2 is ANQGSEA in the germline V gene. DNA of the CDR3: TGCAGCCCCACAGGTCTAGACGGCTATGGCTACACCTTC. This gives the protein CSPTGLDGYGYTF.

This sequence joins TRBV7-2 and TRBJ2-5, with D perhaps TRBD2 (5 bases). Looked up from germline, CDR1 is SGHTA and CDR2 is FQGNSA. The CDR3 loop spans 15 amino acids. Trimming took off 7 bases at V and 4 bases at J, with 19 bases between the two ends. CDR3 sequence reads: CASTHPDLGLETQYF. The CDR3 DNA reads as TGTGCCAGCACCCACCCGGATCTAGGACTAGAGACCCAGTACTTC.

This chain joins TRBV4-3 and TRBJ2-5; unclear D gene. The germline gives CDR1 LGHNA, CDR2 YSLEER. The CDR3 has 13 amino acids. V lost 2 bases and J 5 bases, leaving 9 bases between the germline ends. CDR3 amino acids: CASSQSVRETQYF. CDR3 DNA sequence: TGCGCCAGCAGCCAATCCGTGAGGGAGACCCAGTACTTC.

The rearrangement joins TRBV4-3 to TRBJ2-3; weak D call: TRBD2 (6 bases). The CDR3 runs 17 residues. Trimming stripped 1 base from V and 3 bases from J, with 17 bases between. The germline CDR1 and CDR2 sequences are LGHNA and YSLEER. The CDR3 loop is CASSQGGAGRFTDTQYF. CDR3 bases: TGCGCCAGCAGCCAAGGAGGGGCGGGAAGGTTTACAGATACGCAGTATTTT.

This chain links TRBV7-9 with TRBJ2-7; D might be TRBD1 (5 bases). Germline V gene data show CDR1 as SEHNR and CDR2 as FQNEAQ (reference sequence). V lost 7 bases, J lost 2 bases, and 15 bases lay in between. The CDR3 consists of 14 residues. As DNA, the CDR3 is TGTGCCAGCACGGGCAGGGAAAACACCTACGAGCAGTACTTC. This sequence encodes CASTGRENTYEQYF.

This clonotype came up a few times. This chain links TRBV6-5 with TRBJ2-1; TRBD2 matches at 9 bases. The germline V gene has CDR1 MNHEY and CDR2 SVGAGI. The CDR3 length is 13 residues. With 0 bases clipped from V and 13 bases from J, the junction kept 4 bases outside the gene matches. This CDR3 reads CASSYSSGSGQFF. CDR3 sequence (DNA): TGTGCCAGCAGTTACTCTAGCGGGAGTGGACAGTTCTTC.

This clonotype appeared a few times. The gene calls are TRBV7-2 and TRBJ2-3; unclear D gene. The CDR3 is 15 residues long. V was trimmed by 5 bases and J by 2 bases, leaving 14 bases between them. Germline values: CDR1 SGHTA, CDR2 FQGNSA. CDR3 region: CASSPQASVTDTQYF. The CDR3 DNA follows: TGTGCCAGCAGCCCCCAGGCCTCCGTCACAGATACGCAGTATTTT.

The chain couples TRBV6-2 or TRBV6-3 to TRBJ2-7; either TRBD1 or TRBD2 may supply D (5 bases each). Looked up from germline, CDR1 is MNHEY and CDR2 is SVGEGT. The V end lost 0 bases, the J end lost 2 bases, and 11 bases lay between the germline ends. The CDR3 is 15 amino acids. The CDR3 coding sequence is TGTGCCAGCAGTTACTCCGGGGCAGGAGCCTACGAGCAGTACTTC. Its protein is CASSYSGAGAYEQYF.

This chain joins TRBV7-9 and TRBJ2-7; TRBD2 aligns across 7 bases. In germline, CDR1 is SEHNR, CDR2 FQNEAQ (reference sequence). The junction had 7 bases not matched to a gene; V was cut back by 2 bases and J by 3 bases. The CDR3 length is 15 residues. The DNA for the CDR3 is TGTGCCAGCAGCTTATCAGCGGGGCTGATCTACGAGCAGTACTTC. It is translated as CASSLSAGLIYEQYF.

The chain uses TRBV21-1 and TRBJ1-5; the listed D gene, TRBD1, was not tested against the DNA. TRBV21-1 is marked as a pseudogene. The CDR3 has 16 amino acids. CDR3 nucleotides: TGTGCCAGCAGCAAAGGGGTAGGGGGGTACTTTCTGGGCCAGCATTTT. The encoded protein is CASSKGVGGYFLGQHF.

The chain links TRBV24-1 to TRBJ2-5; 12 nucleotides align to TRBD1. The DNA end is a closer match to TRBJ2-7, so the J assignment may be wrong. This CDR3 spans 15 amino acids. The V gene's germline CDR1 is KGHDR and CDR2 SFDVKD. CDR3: CATSVPGTGGHEQYF. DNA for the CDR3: TGTGCCACCAGTGTTCCTGGGACAGGGGGCCACGAGCAGTACTTC.

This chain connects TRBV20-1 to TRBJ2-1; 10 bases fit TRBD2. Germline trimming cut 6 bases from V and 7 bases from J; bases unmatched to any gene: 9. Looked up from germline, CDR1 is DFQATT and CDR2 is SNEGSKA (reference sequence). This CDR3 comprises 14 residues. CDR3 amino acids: CSASAGGPRNEQFF. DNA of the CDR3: TGCAGTGCCTCAGCGGGAGGGCCAAGGAATGAGCAGTTCTTC.

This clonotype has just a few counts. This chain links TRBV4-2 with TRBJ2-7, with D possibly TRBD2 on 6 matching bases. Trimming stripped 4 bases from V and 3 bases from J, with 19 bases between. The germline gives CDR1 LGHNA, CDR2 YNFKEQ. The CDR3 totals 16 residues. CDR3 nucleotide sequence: TGTGCCAGCAGCCTCAAGTCCGGGACTTCGTTCTACGAGCAGTACTTC. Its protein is CASSLKSGTSFYEQYF.

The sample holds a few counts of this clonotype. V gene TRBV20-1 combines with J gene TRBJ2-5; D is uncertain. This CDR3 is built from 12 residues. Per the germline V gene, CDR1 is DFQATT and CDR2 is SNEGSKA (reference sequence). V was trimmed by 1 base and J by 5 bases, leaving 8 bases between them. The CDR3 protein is CSARGAVETQYF. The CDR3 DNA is TGCAGTGCTAGAGGTGCCGTCGAGACCCAGTACTTC.

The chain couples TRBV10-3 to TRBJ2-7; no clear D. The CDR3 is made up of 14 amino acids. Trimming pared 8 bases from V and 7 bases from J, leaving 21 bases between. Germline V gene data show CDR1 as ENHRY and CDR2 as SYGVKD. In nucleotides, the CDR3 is TGTGCCATCCAAAACGCCAACTCCTACAATGAGCAGTACTTC. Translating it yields CAIQNANSYNEQYF.